The following is a T cell receptor (beta chain) sequence with its context. In germline, CDR1 is SGHNT, CDR2 YYREEE (reference sequence). This CDR3 is built from 14 residues. J was trimmed by 5 bases and V by 5 bases; bases with no gene match: 7. This specimen comes from a study of regulatory T cells in long-lasting Graves disease. Time point of the sample: newly diagnosed GD, antithyroid drugs for less than 3 months. Construction of the TCR library relied on RNA isolated from PBMCs. The authors built TCR beta libraries using iRepertoire HTBI primers and Arm-PCR of CDR3 regions. TCRdb analysed the multiplex PCR reads with MiXCR anew, one entry per CDR3 protein. In the table there are hundreds of thousands of distinct CDR3 sequences, about 16% of which are singletons. Separately, the same data were catalogued under a study of T cells in Graves' hyperthyroidism and ophthalmopathy.

V is TRBV5-4 and J is TRBJ1-5; 7 nucleotides match TRBD1. This receptor was taken from a man younger than 35 with Graves disease. Sample: peripheral blood mononuclear cells (PBMCs), taken at new diagnosis, from a patient treated with antithyroid drugs. The CDR3: CASRRDSLHQPQHF. For the CDR3, the DNA is TGTGCCAGCAGACGGGACAGCCTCCATCAGCCCCAGCATTTT.